This T cell receptor beta chain was sequenced in a study of Graves' ophthalmopathy and Graves' hyperthyroidism. CDR1 and CDR2 from the germline V gene are MDHEN and SYDVKM. The CDR3 has 15 amino acids. Trimming took 4 bases from V and 9 from J, leaving 16 bases between them. This clonotype was counted only a few times. The authors amplified TCR beta CDR3 regions from RNA transcripts. Second-round multiplex PCR followed a first-round RT-PCR using HTBI primers. TCRdb fed the multiplex PCR reads into MiXCR, producing one record per CDR3 protein. The sample consists of under 200,000 distinct CDR3 sequences, less than 45% of them appearing once. Additional autoimmune diseases, uncontrolled infections, pregnancy or lactation disqualified patients. Clinicians made diagnoses from clinical symptoms, serum thyroxine, TRAb, thyroid ultrasound and orbital computed tomography. The PBMCs used were ones drawn from less than 12 ml of fresh peripheral blood.

Sequenced input: peripheral blood. This TCR derives from a woman between 40 and 55 years old with Graves' ophthalmopathy. This chain connects TRBV28 to TRBJ1-6; D possibly corresponds to TRBD1 (5 bases). This CDR3 is CASSSLDSRSSPLHF. CDR3 coding DNA: TGTGCCAGCAGTTCCCTCGACAGCAGGAGTTCACCCCTCCACTTT.